Here is one T cell receptor beta chain with its context. Its antigen is as yet unknown. This entry is derived from a study of cytomegalovirus exposure and HLA in healthy donors. Study-level points and caveats: A prior analysis recorded that most TCR beta V segments were productive about 87% or about 30% of the time. When analyzed later, the rates of TCR association showed variation by HLA locus, with DRB1 the most and HLA-C the fewest.

V was pared by 8 bases and J by 4 bases, with 7 bases of the junction left unmatched. Germline V CDR1 and CDR2: MNHEY, SMNVEV (reference sequence). The CDR3 runs 14 residues. Primers for the PCR totalled 60 Vbeta and 13 Jbeta. Sequenced by immunoSEQ multiplex PCR; TCRdb stores in-frame clones only, minus some. The repertoire holds some 120,000 clones, with 74% as singletons. Sequencing was carried out using PBMCs. The source of this sequence is a woman aged 45-65 years in good health and CMV-seropositive. The chain couples TRBV27 to TRBJ2-2, with 7 bases aligning to TRBD2. The CDR3 reads CASLLSGGTGELFF. In DNA, the CDR3 is TGTGCCAGCCTGTTGTCGGGGGGCACCGGGGAGCTGTTTTTT.